This T cell receptor beta chain derives from a study of blood T cell repertoires in COVID-19. The wider study: Sample material is recorded as cDNA or gDNA derived from T cells, B-cell-depleted T cells, or PBMCs.

The data were produced by immunoSEQ multiplex PCR, yet TCRdb's version contains in-frame clones alone and is incomplete. The sample holds 350,000 to 550,000 clones, nearly 90% seen once. This clone was detected only once. The participants were between roughly 18 and 89 years old and came from about two dozen US areas. This receptor was taken from a woman aged 18-29 years with acute COVID-19. The sequenced material came from PBMCs or T cells enriched from blood (not recorded which).

The CDR3 nucleotides are TGTGCCAGCACAAACCAGGGCTACGAGCAGTACTTC. Translated, it gives CASTNQGYEQYF. V and J are TRBV6-5 and TRBJ2-7; TRBD1 might be the D (5 bases). CDR1 and CDR2 from the germline V gene are MNHEY and SVGAGI. Trimming took off 7 bases at V and 3 bases at J, with 10 bases between the two ends. The CDR3 extends over 12 amino acids.